This TCR beta chain was sequenced during a study of cytomegalovirus exposure and HLA in healthy donors (dated by TCRdb to about 2017). Regarding the study in general: According to an earlier analysis of several hundred of the donors, some 180 million T cells yielded 120 million or so unique TCR beta sequences and about 300 Gb of sequence data. An early release that covered 640 HLA-typed donors contained approximately 300 gigabases of sequencing data and tens of millions of unique TCR sequences. Of the approximately 370 genotyped donors, 80% to 90% were placed in the genetic ancestry cluster associated with self-reported Caucasian donors. The study aimed to test whether signatures of past pathogen exposure could be identified by cataloging public T cell receptors. The study used immunosequencing to profile the T cell repertoires of several hundred subjects and linked those repertoires to cytomegalovirus serostatus. A separate validation cohort of 100 to 150 different subjects was used in addition to the roughly 720-subject first cohort. To predict cytomegalovirus infection status, the study combined high-throughput TCR immunosequencing, statistical association of individual TCRs with disease status, and machine learning. To study patterns of TCR occurrence, a later analysis re-analyzed previously published TCR beta repertoires from 666 donors and added high-resolution HLA genotyping. Rather than drawing on any new phenotypic data, the later analysis identified candidate immune exposures from TCR beta sequences and the way those sequences occurred across donors. An earlier analysis of about 600 of the donors used high-throughput TCR beta sequencing to judge whether each TCR beta V gene segment behaved as functional or pseudogenic. Donor age, sex, ethnicity and CMV serostatus were compiled alongside the repertoire data. In a later genetic analysis, genome-wide SNP genotypes for about 60% of the 666 donors were used, and that subset was treated as a discovery cohort. All discovery cohort repertoires had been generated using a single sequencing platform. Class I and class II HLA loci were covered by the typing at four-digit resolution. Typing coverage varied by locus: 629-630 donors for A, B, C, DRB1 and DQB1; 522 for DQA1; 606 for DPA1; around 490 for DPB1. A handful of DR-DQ haplotypes were handled as single units for association and clustering because linkage in the cohort was strong. Among almost 400 genotyped donors of the cohort, an average of about 240,000 unique TCR beta nucleotide sequences were sequenced per donor, around 18% of them non-productive. General findings and caveats noted by the study authors: A later analysis reported that several top co-occurrence clusters appeared linked to parvovirus B19, influenza, CMV and Epstein-Barr virus. Linkage disequilibrium might explain the correlated functional status among segregating V segments, but an unknown experimental factor could not be excluded. According to a later genetic analysis, donors in an Asian-associated ancestry cluster had fewer N-insertions in productive TCRs than the roughly 670-donor mean. In an earlier analysis of 587 of the donors, most TCR beta V segments appeared in productive rearrangements about 87% or about 30% of the time, broadly matching IMGT annotations. Because HLA typing was unavailable for some donors at each locus, only the typed subset was used in association tests. The cohort was sequenced for TCR beta chains only, and without alpha or paired-chain data the features that could be detected were limited. A few of the identified cytomegalovirus-associated TCR beta chains were confirmed in vitro to be specific for cytomegalovirus antigens. The authors suggested that the approach could potentially be generalized to other disease states and immunological phenotypes. The classifier was reported to diagnose cytomegalovirus status with high specificity and sensitivity in both the original and validation cohorts. In a later analysis, HLA-associated TCR beta chains were found to be more clonally expanded and to have lower generation probabilities than equally common non-associated chains. Roughly uniform sequencing depth across donors was assumed in presence/absence analyses, although this assumption may not hold. The earlier analysis of a few hundred of the donors excluded 15 to 20 rarely observed V segments, including chromosome 9 orphons, because counts were too low. Strong co-occurrence of HLA alleles, especially DR and DQ, made assigning TCR associations to individual alleles difficult. Most CMV-associated TCR beta chains appeared to be HLA-restricted in a later analysis, and the HLA associations seemed to be driven largely by CMV exposure. A later analysis found that TCR association rates varied across HLA loci, with DRB1 alleles showing the most associated TCRs and HLA-C alleles the fewest. The study listed approximately 150 TCR beta chains as associated with cytomegalovirus. An association between a missense DCLRE1C variant and V-gene and J-gene trimming of TCR beta chains was found in a later genetic analysis and replicated in an independent cohort. Immune exposure information for the cohort was limited to CMV serostatus. Specific HLA alleles were associated with over 15,000 TCR beta sequences at a false discovery rate of 0.05 in a later analysis. The 87-base-pair reads could not distinguish some IMGT-functional V segments, including TRBV6-2 and TRBV6-3, so those segments were excluded. Most TCR sequences were seen in very few donors, while some public TCRs were found in many individuals. A further reported finding was that TCR beta sequences accurately predicted the HLA-A and HLA-B alleles for most subjects in the first cohort. A cluster of highly shared sequence variants was judged likely to represent a technical artifact of the sequencing pipeline.

Library generation was performed with the immunoSEQ multiplex PCR assay. The multiplex PCR relied on a mix of 60 forward primers for TCR Vbeta segments and 13 reverse primers for TCR Jbeta segments. A multiplex PCR assay on genomic DNA amplified the CDR3 region of rearranged TCR beta genes. On the Illumina HiSeq System, the amplified TCR beta libraries were sequenced as 87-base-pair reads. Under the source paper's analysis protocol: In a later analysis, approximately 74 million unique TCR beta chains were counted across the 650 to 750 repertoires, and roughly 10 million of these chains were shared by at least two donors. A nearest-neighbor algorithm error-corrected the raw reads and collapsed the reads into unique sequences, merging closely related sequences to remove PCR and sequencing errors. Alignment of CDR3 sequences to IMGT reference sequences was used to assign V, D and J gene segments. For a sequence to be retained, at least a six-nucleotide match to both a V gene segment and a J gene segment was required. Rearrangements were called productive when the CDR3 lacked stop codons and stayed in frame with V and J; all others were non-productive. Following IMGT convention, CDR3 was defined as the stretch from the second conserved V-encoded cysteine to the conserved J-encoded phenylalanine. In an earlier analysis of some 550 of the donors, sequences lacking an unambiguous match to a single V gene segment were excluded. In an earlier analysis of around 590 of the donors, a V segment was called functional when productive rearrangements were above 56.7%, and segregating when the standard deviation between donors exceeded 5%. A statistical classification framework was developed to diagnose cytomegalovirus status using the catalog of TCR beta chain sequences. In a later analysis, TCR nucleotide sequences were compared against IMGT/GENE-DB human TR gene sequences so that V and J genes could be assigned. A later analysis assigned CDR3 sequences and most-parsimonious VDJ recombination scenarios with the TCRdist pipeline. In a later analysis, each TCR beta chain was defined by its CDR3 amino acid sequence together with its V-gene family, and reads lacking a unique V-gene family were excluded. To address suspected cross-contamination and a sequencing artifact, a later analysis removed 592 highly shared, low-generation-probability nucleotide sequences. A later analysis calculated a clonal expansion index for each public chain from normalized within-repertoire ranks of inferred template counts. A later analysis computed generation probabilities with a VDJ recombination model fitted to out-of-frame rearrangements, and checked the results against IGoR. A later analysis scored TCR-TCR, TCR-HLA and TCR-CMV co-occurrence with hypergeometric tests, applying a repertoire-size bias correction to TCR pairs. To estimate false discovery rates, a later analysis permuted the HLA or CMV assignments 20 times. In a later analysis, co-occurring TCRs were grouped with DBSCAN, and TCRdist sequence similarity was added when clustering was performed within HLA-allele-positive subsets. Repertoires with fewer than 30,000 or more than 120,000 public chains, plus five repertoires with anomalous nucleotide sharing, were excluded from co-occurrence clustering. The source is immuneACCESS, and TCRdb retained only in-frame sequences with V and J called. Part of the clones is not carried over; for the studies checked, unresolved V genes explain less than half of this, and the remainder is unexplained. From that table come the V and J calls and clone size; the DNA was used to work out D and trimming. Recorded for this sample are some 130,000 clones; under 85% of them occurred a single time. The ten largest make up under 2% of the sample.

Worth noting for this clone: No cognate antigen has been identified for it. No base-level quality is on record; no much larger clone is a single base apart.

In total, 600 or so healthy bone marrow donors made up the cohort. At the time of sampling, all cohort members were nominally healthy, though unrecorded immune exposures were likely present. The donor tested CMV seronegative, placing the donor among the 350 or so seronegative members of the cohort. Every donor gave a peripheral blood sample, and the peripheral blood mononuclear cells from that sample were used for TCR beta sequencing. The Qiagen DNeasy Blood Extraction Kit was used to extract genomic DNA from the blood cell samples. Germline trimming: 8 bases from V, 4 bases from J; junction bases outside gene matches: 13. The CDR3 runs 15 amino acids, cysteine and phenylalanine included. The CDR3 DNA has 45 bases and is translated from base 1. Looking up the germline V gene (reference sequence) yields CDR1 MNHNY and CDR2 SVGAGI.

The rearrangement joined TRBV6-6 to TRBJ1-1; TRBD1 lines up with 7 middle nucleotides. The TCR originated in a boy between 10 and 17 years old in good health and CMV-seronegative. The sequencing sample was made of PBMCs. The sequence in DNA is TGTGCCAGCTCCCGAGGGAGGCAGGGGGGCACTGAAGCTTTCTTT. It translates as CASSRGRQGGTEAFF.